One T cell receptor beta chain is described in this entry. Germline V gene lookup returns CDR1 LNHDA and CDR2 SQIVND (reference sequence). The CDR3 runs to 14 residues. V gave up 6 bases and J gave up 1 base, with 9 bases separating them. These data come from a study of blood T cell repertoires in COVID-19. This table comes from immunoSEQ multiplex PCR, and its TCRdb copy is limited to in-frame clones, with some not included. The data hold roughly 73,000 clones, with approximately 78% observed a single time. J is TRBJ2-2 and V is TRBV19; tentatively, D is TRBD2 (5 bases). This receptor was identified in a human donor in a cohort sampled during active COVID-19. The sequencing sample was made of peripheral blood. Here the CDR3 DNA reads TGTGCCAGTAGGACGGACTGGAACACCGGGGAGCTGTTTTTT. It is translated as CASRTDWNTGELFF.